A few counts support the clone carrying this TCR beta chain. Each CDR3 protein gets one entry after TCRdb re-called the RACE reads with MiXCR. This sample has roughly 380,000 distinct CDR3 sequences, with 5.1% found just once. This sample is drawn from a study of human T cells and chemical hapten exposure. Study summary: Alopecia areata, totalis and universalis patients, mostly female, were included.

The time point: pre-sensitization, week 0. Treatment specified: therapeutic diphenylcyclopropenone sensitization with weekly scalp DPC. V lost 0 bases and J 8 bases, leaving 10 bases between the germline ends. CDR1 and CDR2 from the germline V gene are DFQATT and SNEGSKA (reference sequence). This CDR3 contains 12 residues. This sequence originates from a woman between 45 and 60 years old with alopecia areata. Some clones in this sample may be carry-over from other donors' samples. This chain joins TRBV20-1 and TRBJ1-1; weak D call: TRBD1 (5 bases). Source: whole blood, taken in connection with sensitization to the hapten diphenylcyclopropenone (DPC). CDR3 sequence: CSARDKGVEAFF. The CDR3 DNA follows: TGCAGTGCTAGAGATAAAGGGGTGGAAGCTTTCTTT.